This T cell receptor (beta chain) stems from a study of T cell responses to AZD1222 COVID-19 vaccine. Study at large: Some second doses came at about 4 weeks and others at about 12 weeks; these were pooled.

This CDR3 comprises 12 residues. The germline CDR1 and CDR2 sequences are WSHSY and SAAADI. The V gene lost 8 bases and the J gene lost 2 bases, with 8 bases spanning the gap. Study-wide results and limits: Without day 14 samples, only post-peak T cell repertoires were studied. Within unmutated variant regions lay the reported targets of nearly half of spike-specific TCRs.

Concerning this clone: Its antigen is as yet unknown.

The repertoire was sequenced with immunoSEQ multiplex PCR; TCRdb's copy has only in-frame clones and lacks some. Of more than 70,000 clones detected, 70% to 90% appear once; the ten largest clones hold roughly 1.6%. The sequence derives from an adult in good health. The sequenced sample was peripheral blood, obtained on day 0 of AZD1222 vaccination. The rearrangement links TRBV10-2 to TRBJ2-3; a possible D gene is TRBD2 (6 bases). CDR3 nucleotide sequence: TGCGCCAGCGGGACTTTCACAGATACGCAGTATTTT. Translated, it gives CASGTFTDTQYF.